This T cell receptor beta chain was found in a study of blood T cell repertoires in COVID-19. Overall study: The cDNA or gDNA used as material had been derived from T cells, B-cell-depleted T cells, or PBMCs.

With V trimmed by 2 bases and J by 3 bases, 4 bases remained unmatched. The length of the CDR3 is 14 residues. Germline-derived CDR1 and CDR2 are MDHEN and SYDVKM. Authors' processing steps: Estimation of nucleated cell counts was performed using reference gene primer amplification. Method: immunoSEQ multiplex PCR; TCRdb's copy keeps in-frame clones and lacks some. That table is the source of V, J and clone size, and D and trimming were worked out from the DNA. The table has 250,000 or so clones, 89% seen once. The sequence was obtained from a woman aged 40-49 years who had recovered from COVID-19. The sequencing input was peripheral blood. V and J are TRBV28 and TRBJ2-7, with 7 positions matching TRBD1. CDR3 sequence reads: CASSLGDSLYEQYF. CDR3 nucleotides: TGTGCCAGCAGTTTAGGGGACAGCCTCTACGAGCAGTACTTC.